Sequencing of this T cell receptor beta chain was carried out in a study of patients and donors after allogeneic stem cell transplantation. Deletions cut 0 bases from V and 5 bases from J, with 11 bases between. Germline CDR1 and CDR2: SGHNT and YENEEA. This CDR3 has 14 amino acids. A single record per CDR3 protein comes from TCRdb applying MiXCR to the RT-PCR reads. The sample holds hundreds of thousands of distinct CDR3 sequences; 15% to 20% are singletons and the top ten take roughly 7.2%. In its sample, this clonotype was seen a few times. What was sequenced was blood, either unsorted or a sorted T cell fraction (not recorded which). V usage is TRBV11-3 and J usage is TRBJ2-7; D uncertain. This clonotype was obtained from a human donor who was either an allogeneic HSCT recipient or a stem cell or donor lymphocyte infusion donor (not recorded which). It is not recorded whose cells these are; they may come from a transplant donor. CDR3 sequence reads: CASSLDRWFNEQYF. The DNA for the CDR3 is TGTGCCAGCAGCTTAGATCGGTGGTTCAACGAGCAGTACTTC.